The 11 T cell receptor beta chains in this list originate from one sample, sequenced in a study of blood T cell repertoires in COVID-19 (dated by TCRdb to about 2020). The library was made by the immunoSEQ multiplex PCR assay. Drawn from immuneACCESS, this table holds only the in-frame rearrangements with V and J called that TCRdb kept. Clones are partly lost; checked studies trace under half to an unresolved V gene and leave the rest unexplained. This sample is represented by a few hundred thousand clones; around 80% of them were singletons. Around 4.1% of the sample is in the top ten clones. Sequenced: PBMCs or T cells enriched from blood (not recorded which). The receptors shown here come from a young man with acute COVID-19.

This chain connects TRBV21-1 to TRBJ2-1; TRBD2, the table's D call, was not compared with the DNA. TRBV21-1 counts as a pseudogene. This CDR3 spans 12 amino acids. As DNA, the CDR3 is TGTGCCAGCGGAGAAGTAGCTAATGAGCAGTTCTTC. This sequence encodes CASGEVANEQFF.

This chain links TRBV5-5 with TRBJ2-7, with TRBD1 matching over 7 bases. V lost 0 bases to trimming and J lost 5 bases; unmatched junction nucleotides: 5. CDR1 and CDR2 (germline): SGHKS, YYEKEE (reference sequence). The CDR3 is 14 residues long. In nucleotides, the CDR3 is TGTGCCAGCAGCTTGGGAGACAGGGTCCACGAGCAGTACGTC. Translation: CASSLGDRVHEQYV.

The chain is built from TRBV5-4 and TRBJ1-4, with a tentative D call TRBD1 (5 bases). Trimming shortened V by 4 bases and J by 0 bases, and 10 bases separated the two germline ends. CDR1 is SGHNT, CDR2 YYREEE, per germline (reference sequence). There are 15 residues in the CDR3. The chain's CDR3 is CASSVAGATNEKLFF. In DNA, the CDR3 is TGTGCCAGCAGCGTCGCGGGGGCAACTAATGAAAAACTGTTTTTT.

V gene TRBV30 combines with J gene TRBJ2-2; the D is unclear. Germline CDR1 is GTSNPN and CDR2 is SVGIG (reference sequence). This CDR3 contains 13 residues. Between the trimmed V and J ends, which lost 0 bases and 2 bases, there was a span of 4 bases. The CDR3 spells CAWSVLNTGELFF. The CDR3 nucleotides read TGTGCCTGGAGTGTATTAAACACCGGGGAGCTGTTTTTT.

CDR3 DNA sequence: TGTGCCAGCAGCCTACTAGCGGGAGGGTCCAATGAGCAGTTCTTC. This gives the protein CASSLLAGGSNEQFF. The V and J genes are TRBV2 and TRBJ2-1; TRBD2 matches at 13 bases. The germline V gene has CDR1 SNHLY and CDR2 FYNNEI. The CDR3 covers 15 residues. Trimming removed 6 bases from V and 6 bases from J; junction bases left unmatched: 5. Looking up the rest from reference TRBV2 and TRBJ2-1 gives the full variable domain: EPEVTQTPSHQVTQMGQEVILRCVPISNHLYFYWYRQILGQKVEFLVSFYNNEISEKSEIFDDQFSVERPDGSNFTLKIRSTKLEDSAMYFCASSLLAGGSNEQFFGPGTRLTVL.

This chain connects TRBV7-2 to TRBJ2-4; 12 bases agree with TRBD2. Trimming took 6 bases from V and 0 from J; bases not matched to a gene: 6. Germline CDR1 SGHTA, CDR2 FQGNSA. This CDR3 is built from 17 residues. The CDR3 here is CASSLTSGGPAKNIQYF. In DNA form, the CDR3 reads TGTGCCAGCAGTCTGACTAGCGGGGGACCAGCCAAAAACATTCAGTACTTC.

The genes are TRBV9 and TRBJ2-1, with a tentative D call TRBD2 (5 bases). Trimming took 0 bases from V and 7 from J, leaving 14 bases between them. CDR1 and CDR2 from the germline V gene are SGDLS and YYNGEE. This CDR3 spans 15 amino acids. The CDR3 nucleotides are TGTGCCAGCAGCGTAGCTCGGGAAGAGGTGAATGAGCAGTTCTTC. Translation: CASSVAREEVNEQFF.

The chain uses TRBV6-5 and TRBJ1-3, with 10 bases matching TRBD1. CDR1 is MNHEY, CDR2 SVGAGI, per germline. V was clipped by 4 bases and J by 4 bases; unmatched bases: 7. The CDR3 runs 16 residues. In DNA, the CDR3 is TGTGCCAGCAGTTCATCGACAGGGGGCATGGGAAACACCATATATTTT. It translates to CASSSSTGGMGNTIYF.

The V gene is TRBV5-1, the J gene TRBJ1-1, with D tentatively TRBD1 (6 bases). CDR1 and CDR2 from the germline V gene are SGHRS and YFSETQ. V was pared by 1 base and J by 1 base, with 11 bases between. The CDR3 consists of 15 residues. DNA for the CDR3: TGCGCCAGCAGCTTGTTGGGGGCCTCGAACACTGAAGCTTTCTTT. Amino acids: CASSLLGASNTEAFF. Full variable domain (missing parts from reference TRBV5-1 and TRBJ1-1): KAGVTQTPRYLIKTRGQQVTLSCSPISGHRSVSWYQQTPGQGLQFLFEYFSETQRNKGNFPGRFSGRQFSNSRSEMNVSTLELGDSALYLCASSLLGASNTEAFFGQGTRLTVV.

This chain links TRBV7-2 with TRBJ1-3; 8 nucleotides align to TRBD1. Looked up from germline, CDR1 is SGHTA and CDR2 is FQGNSA. V shed 1 base and J 2 bases; nucleotides not matched to a gene: 4. The length of the CDR3 is 16 residues. CDR3 sequence (DNA): TGTGCCAGCAGCTTAGTCGACAGGGGACCTGGAAACACCATATATTTT. It yields the protein CASSLVDRGPGNTIYF.

The rearrangement uses TRBV5-1 and TRBJ2-2; D possibly corresponds to TRBD1 (6 bases). The CDR3 spans 16 residues. Trimming took 4 bases from V and 1 from J, leaving 14 bases between them. Germline assignment: CDR1 SGHRS and CDR2 YFSETQ. The CDR3: CASSPIQGRNTGELFF. CDR3 coding DNA: TGCGCCAGCAGCCCTATACAGGGTCGGAACACCGGGGAGCTGTTTTTT.